This TCR beta chain was sequenced for a study of PD-L1 blockade in urothelial cancer. This CDR3 has 15 residues. V lost 3 bases, J lost 9 bases, and 15 bases lay in between. Germline V gene lookup returns CDR1 KGHSH and CDR2 LQKENI. TCRdb keeps only in-frame clones here, not all; method: immunoSEQ multiplex PCR. The repertoire holds about 63,000 clones, with roughly 79% as singletons. Time point noted: pretreatment peripheral blood. In its sample, this clone was seen a few times. Its antigen is undetermined. Whole-study findings and limits: Tumor-associated TCR clones expanded more in blood at 3 weeks in patients with durable benefit.

The V and J genes are TRBV18 and TRBJ1-6; D remains unclear. The material sequenced was PBMCs, taken around atezolizumab (anti-PD-L1) treatment. The sequence was obtained from a man in his sixties or seventies with urothelial cancer. This CDR3 is CASSPSEALVSPLHF. The DNA of the CDR3 is TGTGCCAGCTCACCCTCGGAGGCCCTGGTTTCACCCCTCCACTTT.